The rows below give T cell receptor beta chains drawn from one sample of a study of shared clonotypes between healthy human individuals. The assay was immunoSEQ multiplex PCR, and TCRdb's table has in-frame clones only and misses some. The table has about 2 million clones, less than 95% seen once; the top ten hold 1% to 1.5%. Specimen: naive CD8+ T cells sorted from blood. The receptors derive from a man aged 18 to 30 in good health. The CDR3 runs from the conserved cysteine through the conserved F or W. The order of the fields is D gene, J gene, clone size, V gene, CDR3 DNA, CDR3 protein. The D gene is left open where the match is weak. Not every row has a clone size; where given, it reads once, few, many or a size class.

D: .; J: TRBJ2-5; size: .; V: TRBV7-6; DNA: TGTGCCAGCAGCTTGACGGTGTCGGGGGAGACCCAGTACTTC; CDR3: CASSLTVSGETQYF
D: TRBD1; J: TRBJ1-1; size: .; V: TRBV10-2; DNA: TGCGCCACCGGGACAGGGGTTGGAGGGGCTGAAGCTTTCTTT; CDR3: CATGTGVGGAEAFF
D: TRBD2; J: TRBJ2-1; size: .; V: TRBV5-4; DNA: TGTGCCAGCAGCTTGCGGGGGGCCTACAATGAGCAGTTCTTC; CDR3: CASSLRGAYNEQFF
D: .; J: TRBJ1-5; size: .; V: TRBV27; DNA: TGTGCCAGCAGTTACGGAGTCAATCAGCCCCAGCATTTT; CDR3: CASSYGVNQPQHF
D: TRBD1; J: TRBJ2-5; size: .; V: TRBV14; DNA: TGTGCCAGCAGCCTCATAGGGGGCTGGGAGACCCAGTACTTC; CDR3: CASSLIGGWETQYF
D: TRBD1; J: TRBJ2-3; size: .; V: TRBV7-8; DNA: TGTGCCAGCAGCTTAGTGGGGACAGGGGGCCCAGATACGCAGTATTTT; CDR3: CASSLVGTGGPDTQYF
D: .; J: TRBJ2-7; size: .; V: TRBV30; DNA: TGTGCCTGGGCCCGGGACGGAACCTACGAGCAGTACTTC; CDR3: CAWARDGTYEQYF
D: .; J: TRBJ2-1; size: .; V: TRBV9; DNA: TGTGCCAGCAGCGCAGGACCACGGGAGCAGTTCTTC; CDR3: CASSAGPREQFF
D: TRBD1; J: TRBJ1-5; size: .; V: TRBV5-8; DNA: TGTGCCAGCAGCATGACAGGGAGTAGCAATCAGCCCCAGCATTTT; CDR3: CASSMTGSSNQPQHF
D: .; J: TRBJ2-7; size: .; V: TRBV7-8; DNA: TGTGCCAGCAGCTACGGAGCGTCCTACGAGCAGTACTTC; CDR3: CASSYGASYEQYF
D: .; J: TRBJ1-2; size: .; V: TRBV9; DNA: TGTGCCAGCAGCGTAGGGACACTGGCCCCTAACTATGGCTACACCTTC; CDR3: CASSVGTLAPNYGYTF
D: TRBD2; J: TRBJ2-7; size: .; V: TRBV7-9; DNA: TGTGCCAGCAGCCTGGGTGCTAGCGGGGCCTACGAGCAGTACTTC; CDR3: CASSLGASGAYEQYF
D: TRBD1; J: TRBJ2-3; size: .; V: TRBV7-9; DNA: TGTGCCAGCAGCTTATTTGGGACAGCGCACACAGATACGCAGTATTTT; CDR3: CASSLFGTAHTDTQYF
D: .; J: TRBJ2-7; size: .; V: TRBV29-1; DNA: TGCAGCGTTGAAGACGTGGAGGGGGACGCCTACGAGCAGTACTTC; CDR3: CSVEDVEGDAYEQYF
D: .; J: TRBJ1-1; size: .; V: TRBV28; DNA: TGTGCCAGCAGTTCCTCAGGGAACACTGAAGCTTTCTTT; CDR3: CASSSSGNTEAFF
D: .; J: TRBJ2-7; size: .; V: TRBV7-9; DNA: TGTGCCAGCAGCTTAGTGGCAGGGGCCTCCTACGAGCAGTACTTC; CDR3: CASSLVAGASYEQYF
D: .; J: TRBJ2-7; size: .; V: TRBV27; DNA: TGTGCCAGCAGTTTAACGGGACTCAACGAGCAGTACTTC; CDR3: CASSLTGLNEQYF
D: .; J: TRBJ1-1; size: .; V: TRBV4-1; DNA: TGCGCCAGCAGCCAAGGGGAGGGGTACACTGAAGCTTTCTTT; CDR3: CASSQGEGYTEAFF
D: TRBD2; J: TRBJ2-2; size: .; V: TRBV6-5; DNA: TGTGCCAGCAGCTATGGGAGGGGGAACACCGGGGAGCTGTTTTTT; CDR3: CASSYGRGNTGELFF
D: .; J: TRBJ2-5; size: .; V: TRBV5-4; DNA: TGTGCCAGCAGCTTGATAGGCGAGAGCCAGTACTTC; CDR3: CASSLIGESQYF
D: .; J: TRBJ1-2; size: .; V: TRBV7-6; DNA: TGTGCCAGCAGCTTAGCGGCGGAGGGGTTTGACTATGGCTACACCTTC; CDR3: CASSLAAEGFDYGYTF
D: TRBD1; J: TRBJ2-7; size: .; V: TRBV7-3; DNA: TGTGCCAGCAGCCCTACAGGGGTCGGCGAGCAGTACTTC; CDR3: CASSPTGVGEQYF
D: .; J: TRBJ2-3; size: .; V: TRBV27; DNA: TGTGCCAGCACCGATCGGGGAAGCACAGATACGCAGTATTTT; CDR3: CASTDRGSTDTQYF
D: TRBD1; J: TRBJ1-1; size: .; V: TRBV19; DNA: TGTGCCAGTACCTCCATGTACTACAGGGGGCAGACTGAAGCTTTCTTT; CDR3: CASTSMYYRGQTEAFF
D: TRBD1; J: TRBJ2-6; size: .; V: TRBV6-1; DNA: TGTGCCAGCAGTGCGCCGACAGGGTGGGTAGCTGGGGCCAACGTCCTGACTTTC; CDR3: CASSAPTGWVAGANVLTF
D: .; J: TRBJ1-6; size: .; V: TRBV9; DNA: TGTGCCAGCAGCGTAGAGGGTCCTAATTCACCCCTCCACTTT; CDR3: CASSVEGPNSPLHF
D: .; J: TRBJ2-5; size: .; V: TRBV5-6; DNA: TGTGCCAGCAGCTTGGCGGGATATCAAGAGACCCAGTACTTC; CDR3: CASSLAGYQETQYF
D: TRBD2; J: TRBJ2-1; size: .; V: TRBV11-2; DNA: TGTGCCAGCAGCGAACTAGCGGGGGGGTTTGATGAGCAGTTCTTC; CDR3: CASSELAGGFDEQFF
D: .; J: TRBJ1-5; size: .; V: TRBV28; DNA: TGTGCCAGCAGTTTACAGGGGATGGATCAGCCCCAGCATTTT; CDR3: CASSLQGMDQPQHF
D: TRBD1; J: TRBJ2-3; size: .; V: TRBV9; DNA: TGTGCCAGCAGCGTAGAGACAGGGACCACAGATACGCAGTATTTT; CDR3: CASSVETGTTDTQYF
D: .; J: TRBJ1-5; size: .; V: TRBV28; DNA: TGTGCCAGCAGTTCCCCCGGGGGGCTGCTCAATCAGCCCCAGCATTTT; CDR3: CASSSPGGLLNQPQHF
D: .; J: TRBJ2-7; size: .; V: TRBV18; DNA: TGTGCCAGCTCACCAGGGGGAGGAATCTCCTACGAGCAGTACTTC; CDR3: CASSPGGGISYEQYF
D: .; J: TRBJ2-7; size: once; V: TRBV5-1; DNA: TGCGCCAGCAGCTTGGCATCGGGGGACGAGCAGTACTTC; CDR3: CASSLASGDEQYF
D: .; J: TRBJ2-7; size: .; V: TRBV7-8; DNA: TGTGCCAGCAGCTTACTGGGGGACTCCTACGAGCAGTACTTC; CDR3: CASSLLGDSYEQYF
D: TRBD2; J: TRBJ2-4; size: .; V: TRBV19; DNA: TGTGCCAGTAGTATAGATCGGGAGGGAATAGCCAAAAACATTCAGTACTTC; CDR3: CASSIDREGIAKNIQYF
D: .; J: TRBJ2-7; size: .; V: TRBV4-1; DNA: TGCGCCAGCAGCCAAGAAGCGCTAGCCTACGAGCAGTACTTC; CDR3: CASSQEALAYEQYF
D: TRBD2; J: TRBJ2-1; size: .; V: TRBV4-3; DNA: TGCGCCAGCAGCCAATTTACCGGGACTAGCGGCAATGAGCAGTTCTTC; CDR3: CASSQFTGTSGNEQFF
D: TRBD2; J: TRBJ2-3; size: .; V: TRBV7-8; DNA: TGTGCCAGCAGCTTATTGGGACCTAGCGGGAGTGCGGATACGCAGTATTTT; CDR3: CASSLLGPSGSADTQYF
D: .; J: TRBJ1-1; size: .; V: TRBV6-6; DNA: TGTGCCAGCAGCCTTCTAGGACGGACGAACACTGAAGCTTTCTTT; CDR3: CASSLLGRTNTEAFF
D: TRBD2; J: TRBJ2-7; size: .; V: TRBV5-6; DNA: TGTGCCAGCAGCGATGGGACTAGCGGCCACTCCTACGAGCAGTACTTC; CDR3: CASSDGTSGHSYEQYF
D: .; J: TRBJ2-1; size: .; V: TRBV4-2; DNA: TGTGCCAGCAGCCAAGAGAGGCCGGATGAGCAGTTCTTC; CDR3: CASSQERPDEQFF
D: .; J: TRBJ2-5; size: .; V: TRBV2; DNA: TGTGCCAGCACGCTCGGCGGCGCTCCCGTGGAGACCCAGTACTTC; CDR3: CASTLGGAPVETQYF
D: .; J: TRBJ1-1; size: .; V: TRBV5-4; DNA: TGTGCCAGCAGCTTGGCCAGAGACCCGAACACTGAAGCTTTCTTT; CDR3: CASSLARDPNTEAFF
D: TRBD1; J: TRBJ1-1; size: .; V: TRBV27; DNA: TGTGCCAGCAGTCCAGGGACAGGGGGCCCTGGGCCGGCTGAAGCTTTCTTT; CDR3: CASSPGTGGPGPAEAFF
D: TRBD2; J: TRBJ2-3; size: .; V: TRBV18; DNA: TGTGCCAGCTCACCACAGGCGGGGGGTACAGATACGCAGTATTTT; CDR3: CASSPQAGGTDTQYF
D: .; J: TRBJ2-7; size: .; V: TRBV28; DNA: TGTGCCAGCAGTTCCTCCCCTCCCGAGCAGTACTTC; CDR3: CASSSSPPEQYF
D: .; J: TRBJ2-7; size: .; V: TRBV10-3; DNA: TGTGCCATCAGTGAGTTTTCAGGGACAAGGGGCGAGCAGTACTTC; CDR3: CAISEFSGTRGEQYF
D: .; J: TRBJ2-7; size: .; V: TRBV12-5; DNA: TGTGCTAGTGGTTTGAGTAGCGACGAGCAGTACTTC; CDR3: CASGLSSDEQYF
D: .; J: TRBJ2-2; size: .; V: TRBV30; DNA: TGTGCCTGGAGTGTCCTCGGTCCCTCGGAGCTGTTTTTT; CDR3: CAWSVLGPSELFF
D: .; J: TRBJ2-7; size: once; V: TRBV19; DNA: TGTGCCAGTTCCCTGGCGGGTTCGTACGAGCAGTACTTC; CDR3: CASSLAGSYEQYF
D: .; J: TRBJ2-1; size: .; V: TRBV29-1; DNA: TGCAGCGTTGGTGGCGGGACCAGGGGTAATGAGCAGTTCTTC; CDR3: CSVGGGTRGNEQFF
D: TRBD1; J: TRBJ2-5; size: .; V: TRBV6-1; DNA: TGTGCCAGCAGTGGGGGGGTTGACAGGGGCTGGGAGACCCAGTACTTC; CDR3: CASSGGVDRGWETQYF
D: .; J: TRBJ1-4; size: .; V: TRBV21-1; DNA: TGTGCCAGCAGCAAGCAAGGGGGTAATGAAAAACTGTTTTTT; CDR3: CASSKQGGNEKLFF
D: .; J: TRBJ1-2; size: once; V: TRBV5-6; DNA: TGTGCCAGCAGCTGGACAGAGCCTGGTGGCTACACCTTC; CDR3: CASSWTEPGGYTF
D: .; J: TRBJ2-7; size: .; V: TRBV19; DNA: TGTGCCAGTAGTCTCTCGGATGGGCTCTCCTACGAGCAGTACTTC; CDR3: CASSLSDGLSYEQYF
D: .; J: TRBJ2-7; size: once; V: TRBV28; DNA: TGTGCCAGCAGTTTCTTCGGAGGGTACGAGCAGTACTTC; CDR3: CASSFFGGYEQYF
D: .; J: TRBJ1-4; size: few; V: TRBV5-5; DNA: TGTGCCAGCAGCGAACCCGCGTCATATGAAAAACTGTTTTTT; CDR3: CASSEPASYEKLFF
D: TRBD2; J: TRBJ2-1; size: once; V: TRBV27; DNA: TGTGCCAGTCGCGGGACTAGAGGGGAGTTCTTC; CDR3: CASRGTRGEFF
D: .; J: TRBJ1-1; size: .; V: TRBV29-1; DNA: TGCAGCGTTGATCTAGGGGGCACTGAAGCTTTCTTT; CDR3: CSVDLGGTEAFF
D: TRBD1; J: TRBJ2-7; size: .; V: TRBV7-8; DNA: TGTGCCAGCAGCTTCTACGGGACAGGGCTGAAACCCTACGAGCAGTACTTC; CDR3: CASSFYGTGLKPYEQYF